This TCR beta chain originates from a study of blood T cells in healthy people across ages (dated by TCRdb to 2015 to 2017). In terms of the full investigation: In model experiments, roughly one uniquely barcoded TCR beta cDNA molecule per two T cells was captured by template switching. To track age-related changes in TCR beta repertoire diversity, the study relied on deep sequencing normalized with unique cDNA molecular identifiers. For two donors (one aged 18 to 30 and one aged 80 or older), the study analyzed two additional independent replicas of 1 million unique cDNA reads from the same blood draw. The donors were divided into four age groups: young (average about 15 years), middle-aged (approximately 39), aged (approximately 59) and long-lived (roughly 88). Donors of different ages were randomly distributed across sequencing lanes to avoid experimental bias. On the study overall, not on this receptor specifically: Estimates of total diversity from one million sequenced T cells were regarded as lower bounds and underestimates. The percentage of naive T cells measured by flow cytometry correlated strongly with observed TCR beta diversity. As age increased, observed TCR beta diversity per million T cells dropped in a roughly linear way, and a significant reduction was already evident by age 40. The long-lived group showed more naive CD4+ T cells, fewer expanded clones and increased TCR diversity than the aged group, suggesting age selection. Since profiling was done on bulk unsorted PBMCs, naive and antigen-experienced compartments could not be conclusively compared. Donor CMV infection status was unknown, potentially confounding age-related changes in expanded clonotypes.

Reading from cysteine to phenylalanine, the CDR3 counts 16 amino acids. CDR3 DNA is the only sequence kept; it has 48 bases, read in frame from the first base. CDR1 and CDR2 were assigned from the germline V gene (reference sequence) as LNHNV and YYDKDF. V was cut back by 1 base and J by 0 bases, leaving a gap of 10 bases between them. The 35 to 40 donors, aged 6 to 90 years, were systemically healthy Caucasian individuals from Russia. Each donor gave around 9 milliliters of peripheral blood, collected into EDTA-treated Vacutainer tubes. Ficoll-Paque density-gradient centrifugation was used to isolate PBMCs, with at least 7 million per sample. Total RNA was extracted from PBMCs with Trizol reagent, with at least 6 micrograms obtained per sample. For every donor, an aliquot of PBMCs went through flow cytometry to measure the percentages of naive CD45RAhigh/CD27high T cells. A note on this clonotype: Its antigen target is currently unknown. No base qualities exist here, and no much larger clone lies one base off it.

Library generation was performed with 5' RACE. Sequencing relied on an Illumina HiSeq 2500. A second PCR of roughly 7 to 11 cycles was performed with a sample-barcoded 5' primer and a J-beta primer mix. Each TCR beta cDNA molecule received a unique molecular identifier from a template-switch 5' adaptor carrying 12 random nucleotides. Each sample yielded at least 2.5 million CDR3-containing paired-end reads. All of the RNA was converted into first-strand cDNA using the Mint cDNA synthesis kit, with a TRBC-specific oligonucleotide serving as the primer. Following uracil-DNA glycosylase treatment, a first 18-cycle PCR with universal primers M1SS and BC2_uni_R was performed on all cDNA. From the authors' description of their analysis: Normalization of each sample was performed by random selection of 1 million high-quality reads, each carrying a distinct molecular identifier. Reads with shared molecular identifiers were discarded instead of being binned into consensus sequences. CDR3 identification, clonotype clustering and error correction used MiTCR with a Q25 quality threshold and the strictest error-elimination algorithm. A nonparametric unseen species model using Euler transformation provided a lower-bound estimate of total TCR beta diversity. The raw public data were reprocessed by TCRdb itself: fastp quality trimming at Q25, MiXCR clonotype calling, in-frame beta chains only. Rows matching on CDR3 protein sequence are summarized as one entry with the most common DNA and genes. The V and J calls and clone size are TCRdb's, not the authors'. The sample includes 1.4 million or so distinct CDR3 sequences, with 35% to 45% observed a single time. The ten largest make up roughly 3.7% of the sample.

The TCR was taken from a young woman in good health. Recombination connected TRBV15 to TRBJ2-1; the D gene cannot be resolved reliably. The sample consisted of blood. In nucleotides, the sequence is TGTGCCACCAGCAGAGGGACCGTCTTCTCCTACAATGAGCAGTTCTTC. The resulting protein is CATSRGTVFSYNEQFF.